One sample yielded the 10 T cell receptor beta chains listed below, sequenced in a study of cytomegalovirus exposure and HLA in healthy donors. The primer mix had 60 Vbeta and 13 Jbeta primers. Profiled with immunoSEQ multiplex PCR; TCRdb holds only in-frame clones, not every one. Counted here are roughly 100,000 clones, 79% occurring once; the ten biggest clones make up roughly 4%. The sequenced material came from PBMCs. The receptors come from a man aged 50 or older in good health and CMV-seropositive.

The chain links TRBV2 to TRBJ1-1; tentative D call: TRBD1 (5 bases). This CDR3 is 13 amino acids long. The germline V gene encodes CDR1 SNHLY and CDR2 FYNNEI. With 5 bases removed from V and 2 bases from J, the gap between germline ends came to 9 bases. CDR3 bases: TGTGCCAGCAGTACGGACACCAACACTGAAGCTTTCTTT. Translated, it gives CASSTDTNTEAFF.

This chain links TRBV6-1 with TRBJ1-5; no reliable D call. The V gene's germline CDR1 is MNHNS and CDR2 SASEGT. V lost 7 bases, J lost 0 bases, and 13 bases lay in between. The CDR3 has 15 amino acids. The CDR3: CASIQTVYSNQPQHF. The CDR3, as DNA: TGTGCCAGCATACAGACGGTTTATAGCAATCAGCCCCAGCATTTT.

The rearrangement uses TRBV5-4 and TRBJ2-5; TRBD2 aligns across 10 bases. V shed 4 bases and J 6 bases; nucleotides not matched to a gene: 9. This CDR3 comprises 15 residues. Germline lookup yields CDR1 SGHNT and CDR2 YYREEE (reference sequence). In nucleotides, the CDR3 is TGTGCCAGCAGCGCCCTGCCTAGCGGGAGTAAGACCCAGTACTTC. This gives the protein CASSALPSGSKTQYF.

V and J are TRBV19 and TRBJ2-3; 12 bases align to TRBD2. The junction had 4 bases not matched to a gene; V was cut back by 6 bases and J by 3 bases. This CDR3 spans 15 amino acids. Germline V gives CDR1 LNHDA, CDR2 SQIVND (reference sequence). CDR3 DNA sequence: TGTGCCAGTAGCTTAGGGACTAGCGGGACAGATACGCAGTATTTT. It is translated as CASSLGTSGTDTQYF.

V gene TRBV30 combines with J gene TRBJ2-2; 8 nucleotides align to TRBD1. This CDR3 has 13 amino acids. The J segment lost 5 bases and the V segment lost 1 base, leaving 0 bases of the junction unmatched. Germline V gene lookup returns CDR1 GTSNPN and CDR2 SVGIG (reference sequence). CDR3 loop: CAWSGQGTGELFF. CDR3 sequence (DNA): TGTGCCTGGAGTGGACAGGGGACCGGGGAGCTGTTTTTT. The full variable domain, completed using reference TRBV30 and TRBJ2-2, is SQTIHQWPATLVQPVGSPLSLECTVEGTSNPNLYWYRQAAGRGLQLLFYSVGIGQISSEVPQNLSASRPQDRQFILSSKKLLLSDSGFYLCAWSGQGTGELFFGEGSRLTVL.

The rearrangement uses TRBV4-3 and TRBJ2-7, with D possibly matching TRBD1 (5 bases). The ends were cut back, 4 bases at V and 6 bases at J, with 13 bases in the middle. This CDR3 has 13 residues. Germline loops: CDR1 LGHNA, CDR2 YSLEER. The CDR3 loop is CASSPSRDLEQYF. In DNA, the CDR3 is TGCGCCAGCAGCCCCTCCAGGGATCTCGAGCAGTACTTC.

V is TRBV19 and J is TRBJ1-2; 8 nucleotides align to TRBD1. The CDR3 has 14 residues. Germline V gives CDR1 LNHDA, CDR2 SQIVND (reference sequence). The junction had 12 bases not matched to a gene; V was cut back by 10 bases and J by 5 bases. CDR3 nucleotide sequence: TGTGCCACACAAGTCGGACAGGGTCTATATGGCTACACCTTC. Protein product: CATQVGQGLYGYTF.

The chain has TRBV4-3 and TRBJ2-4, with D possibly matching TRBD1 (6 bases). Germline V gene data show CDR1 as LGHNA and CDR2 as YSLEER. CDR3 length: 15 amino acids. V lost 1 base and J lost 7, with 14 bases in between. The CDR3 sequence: CASSQVAGAGNIQYF. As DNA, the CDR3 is TGCGCCAGCAGCCAAGTTGCAGGGGCCGGGAACATTCAGTACTTC.

The CDR3 reads CAWSPGEEEKLFF. The CDR3 region has the DNA TGTGCCTGGAGCCCCGGAGAGGAAGAAAAACTGTTTTTT. The chain employs TRBV30 and TRBJ1-4; D not resolved. V was clipped by 3 bases and J by 8 bases, with 13 bases between them. This CDR3 is 13 amino acids long. In germline, CDR1 is GTSNPN, CDR2 SVGIG (reference sequence).

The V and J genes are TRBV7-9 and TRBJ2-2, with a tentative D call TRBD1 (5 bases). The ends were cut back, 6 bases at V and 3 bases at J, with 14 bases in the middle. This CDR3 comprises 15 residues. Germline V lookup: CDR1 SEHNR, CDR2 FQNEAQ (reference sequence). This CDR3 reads CASRHMDTYTGELFF. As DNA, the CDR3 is TGTGCCAGCAGACATATGGACACCTACACCGGGGAGCTGTTTTTT.